These 24 T cell receptor beta chains were all obtained from the same sample, sequenced in a study of T cells in Graves' hyperthyroidism and ophthalmopathy. TCR beta CDR3 regions were amplified from RNA. The HTBI set primed first-round TCR CDR3 RT-PCR. TCRdb reanalysed the multiplex PCR reads using MiXCR and keeps one entry per CDR3 protein. The data hold over 300,000 distinct CDR3 sequences, with around 15% observed a single time. Sequences were obtained from blood. These receptors came from a middle-aged woman with Graves' ophthalmopathy.

In regard to this clonotype: This could be a read error, since a much larger clone is one nucleotide away. The chain has TRBV10-2 and TRBJ2-1; D is possibly TRBD1 or TRBD2 (5 bases each). This CDR3 has 15 amino acids. Trimming cost V 3 bases and J 10 bases, with 19 bases left between them. In germline, CDR1 is WSHSY, CDR2 SAAADI. The CDR3 is CASSDGGPLNREQFF. In nucleotides, the CDR3 is TGCGCCAGCAGTGATGGGGGACCCCTCAATCGGGAGCAGTTCTTC.

The sample holds many counts of this clonotype. This chain joins TRBV12-3 or TRBV12-4 and TRBJ2-2; D unclear. The CDR3 covers 15 residues. Trimming left V 7 bases short and J 1 base short, with 13 bases between. CDR3 DNA: TGTGCCAGCACCCCTGGGGTGCAGAACACCGGGGAGCTGTTTTTT. It specifies CASTPGVQNTGELFF.

The gene calls are TRBV5-6 and TRBJ1-5; D ambiguous. Germline CDR1 is SGHDT and CDR2 is YYEEEE. CDR3 size: 15 residues. With 0 bases removed from V and 0 bases from J, the gap between germline ends came to 7 bases. CDR3 DNA: TGTGCCAGCAGCTTGGGACGGCATAGCAATCAGCCCCAGCATTTT. It specifies CASSLGRHSNQPQHF.

The rearrangement uses TRBV5-6 and TRBJ2-6, with 7 bases that match TRBD2. Germline CDR1 and CDR2: SGHDT and YYEEEE. V was clipped by 4 bases and J by 0 bases; unmatched bases: 7. The CDR3 extends over 17 amino acids. The CDR3 region is CASSGGGGLSGANVLTF. In DNA form, the CDR3 reads TGTGCCAGCAGCGGGGGGGGAGGCCTCTCTGGGGCCAACGTCCTGACTTTC. The variable domain in full, completed from reference TRBV5-6 and TRBJ2-6, reads DAGVTQSPTHLIKTRGQQVTLRCSPKSGHDTVSWYQQALGQGPQFIFQYYEEEERQRGNFPDRFSGHQFPNYSSELNVNALLLGDSALYLCASSGGGGLSGANVLTFGAGSRLTVL.

This clonotype was observed many times. The genes are TRBV20-1 and TRBJ1-2; a possible D gene is TRBD1 (5 bases). The ends were cut back, 3 bases at V and 3 bases at J, with 14 bases in the middle. CDR1 is DFQATT and CDR2 is SNEGSKA in the germline V gene (reference sequence). The CDR3 sequence is 14 residues long. Here the CDR3 reads CSASERGSDYGYTF. Here the CDR3 DNA reads TGCAGTGCTAGTGAGAGGGGCAGTGACTATGGCTACACCTTC.

A note on this clonotype: A much larger clonotype is one base distant, so this may be a read error. V is TRBV5-6 and J is TRBJ1-1, with D perhaps TRBD1 (6 bases). V was trimmed by 3 bases and J by 1 base, leaving 13 bases between them. CDR3 length: 15 amino acids. CDR1 and CDR2 (germline): SGHDT, YYEEEE. The CDR3 nucleotides read TGTGCCAGCAGCTCCGGGGGGCGCGGGAACACTGAAGCTTTCTTT. Its protein product is CASSSGGRGNTEAFF.

This clonotype was counted ten times or more. The rearrangement links TRBV7-9 to TRBJ1-2; D is unresolved. This CDR3 comprises 14 residues. V shed 5 bases and J shed 3 bases, with 13 bases lying between them. Germline V gene lookup returns CDR1 SEHNR and CDR2 FQNEAQ (reference sequence). The CDR3 sequence: CASSPGRADYGYTF. The CDR3 DNA sequence: TGTGCCAGCAGCCCCGGGCGGGCAGACTATGGCTACACCTTC.

This clonotype was seen many times. The V gene is TRBV6-1, the J gene TRBJ1-2, with 10 bases identical to TRBD1. Germline V gene data show CDR1 as MNHNS and CDR2 as SASEGT. V was clipped by 7 bases and J by 5 bases; unmatched bases: 13. This CDR3 has 16 amino acids. The CDR3 protein is CASIPGQGFIGYGYTF. In DNA form, the CDR3 reads TGTGCCAGCATCCCGGGACAGGGGTTTATCGGGTATGGCTACACCTTC.

This clonotype was recorded a few times. The chain has TRBV5-1 and TRBJ2-7; D ambiguous. V lost 0 bases and J lost 8, with 15 bases in between. Germline lookup yields CDR1 SGHRS and CDR2 YFSETQ. CDR3 length: 14 residues. This chain's CDR3 is CASSLAGRTSKQYF. The DNA for the CDR3 is TGCGCCAGCAGCTTGGCAGGACGGACCAGCAAGCAGTACTTC.

This clonotype was counted many times. The gene calls are TRBV27 and TRBJ2-5, with D possibly matching TRBD2 (5 bases). CDR3 length: 17 residues. CDR1 is MNHEY, CDR2 SMNVEV, per germline (reference sequence). The V end lost 4 bases, the J end lost 4 bases, and 22 bases lay between the germline ends. CDR3 nucleotide sequence: TGTGCCAGCAGTTCCTGGGCGGGTAAAGGTACCGGAGAGACCCAGTACTTC. Protein: CASSSWAGKGTGETQYF.

This clonotype showed up many times. This chain links TRBV5-6 with TRBJ2-7, with D unresolved. The V and J ends lost 0 bases and 3 bases respectively, with 10 bases between them. This CDR3 region has 14 residues. CDR1 SGHDT and CDR2 YYEEEE come from the germline V gene. CDR3 in amino acids: CASSLGRSLYEQYF. CDR3 DNA: TGTGCCAGCAGCTTGGGTAGGAGCCTCTACGAGCAGTACTTC.

This clonotype was seen a few times. V gene TRBV6-5 combines with J gene TRBJ1-2; D is ambiguous. Per germline, CDR1 MNHEY and CDR2 SVGAGI. Trimming left V 4 bases short and J 11 bases short, with 14 bases between. This CDR3 has 12 residues. DNA of the CDR3: TGTGCCAGCAGTTCCAAGAAAGGGAGGTACACCTTC. Translation: CASSSKKGRYTF.

The V call is TRBV6-4, the J call TRBJ2-2; 8 nucleotides align to TRBD2. This CDR3 region has 18 residues. V shed 4 bases and J 5 bases; nucleotides not matched to a gene: 15. Germline V gives CDR1 MRHNA, CDR2 SNTAGT. The CDR3 DNA sequence: TGTGCCAGCAGTGCGTCACACGGGGGGGGGAGAATTACCGGGGAGCTGTTTTTT. Its translation: CASSASHGGGRITGELFF.

This clonotype was found a few times. The chain combines TRBV20-1 with TRBJ1-4; D not certain. Germline CDR1 DFQATT, CDR2 SNEGSKA (reference sequence). This CDR3 spans 13 amino acids. Trimming took 5 bases from V and 6 from J, leaving 13 bases between them. CDR3 in DNA: TGCAGTGCTCATACAGAAGATTATGAAAAACTGTTTTTT. It specifies CSAHTEDYEKLFF.

This clonotype has a count of ten or more. J is TRBJ2-3 and V is TRBV7-2, with 12 bases matching TRBD2. V gave up 5 bases and J gave up 5 bases; unmatched junction bases: 14. Germline values: CDR1 SGHTA, CDR2 FQGNSA. The CDR3 runs to 18 residues. The DNA for the CDR3 is TGTGCCAGCAGCCTTATGGGGGCTAGCGGGGGGGCCGGAGATACGCAGTATTTT. It yields the protein CASSLMGASGGAGDTQYF.

This clonotype was seen a handful of times. The chain has TRBV6-1 and TRBJ2-5; D is uncertain. V lost 6 bases and J 3 bases, leaving 14 bases between the germline ends. This CDR3 contains 14 residues. CDR1 MNHNS and CDR2 SASEGT come from the germline V gene. CDR3 region: CASRGPFFKETQYF. In DNA form, the CDR3 reads TGTGCCAGCAGAGGTCCCTTTTTTAAAGAGACCCAGTACTTC.

This clonotype was picked up a small number of times. This chain joins TRBV5-6 and TRBJ2-5; D is perhaps TRBD1 (6 bases). The CDR3 has 17 residues. V shed 0 bases and J shed 3 bases, with 18 bases lying between them. The germline gives CDR1 SGHDT, CDR2 YYEEEE. The CDR3 sequence: CASSLDIGTPTEETQYF. The CDR3 nucleotides are TGTGCCAGCAGCTTGGACATCGGGACACCTACTGAAGAGACCCAGTACTTC. Full variable domain (rest looked up from reference TRBV5-6 and TRBJ2-5): DAGVTQSPTHLIKTRGQQVTLRCSPKSGHDTVSWYQQALGQGPQFIFQYYEEEERQRGNFPDRFSGHQFPNYSSELNVNALLLGDSALYLCASSLDIGTPTEETQYFGPGTRLLVL.

This sequence joins TRBV11-3 and TRBJ1-6; D is ambiguous. Germline CDR1 is SGHNT and CDR2 is YENEEA. CDR3 size: 17 residues. V was pared by 3 bases and J by 5 bases, with 17 bases between. The CDR3 is CASSFQDPGYDNSPLHF. CDR3 DNA: TGTGCCAGCAGCTTCCAAGATCCGGGGTACGATAATTCACCCCTCCACTTT.

This clonotype was seen only a few times. The chain joins TRBV3-1 to TRBJ1-4, with TRBD1 matching over 7 bases. V shed 1 base, J shed 0 bases, and the junction held 8 bases outside the gene matches. Germline CDR1 reads LGHDT; CDR2 reads YNNKEL (reference sequence). This CDR3 spans 18 amino acids. The CDR3 DNA follows: TGTGCCAGCAGCCAAGGGGTACAGGGGACCGCAACTAATGAAAAACTGTTTTTT. Protein: CASSQGVQGTATNEKLFF.

This clonotype was observed at least ten times. The chain links TRBV20-1 to TRBJ2-5, with 7 positions matching TRBD1. Germline assignment: CDR1 DFQATT and CDR2 SNEGSKA (reference sequence). V lost 2 bases and J lost 5; bases outside the gene matches: 5. The CDR3 sequence is 13 residues long. The CDR3 loop reads CSARIGRGETQYF. The CDR3 DNA follows: TGCAGTGCTAGAATCGGCAGGGGGGAGACCCAGTACTTC.

This clonotype was observed at least ten times. The chain uses TRBV20-1 and TRBJ2-3; D gene uncertain. The CDR3 covers 13 residues. Trimming left V 6 bases short and J 1 base short, with 11 bases between. Germline-derived CDR1 and CDR2 are DFQATT and SNEGSKA (reference sequence). CDR3 sequence: CSAGDFGTDTQYF. The CDR3 DNA is TGCAGTGCCGGAGACTTTGGCACAGATACGCAGTATTTT.

In this sample, this clonotype turned up a few times. The V gene is TRBV5-8, the J gene TRBJ1-2; 7 bases are a match to TRBD1. Trimming cost V 4 bases and J 3 bases; bases outside gene matches: 9. The length of the CDR3 is 15 residues. CDR1 is SGHTS and CDR2 is YDEGEE in the germline V gene. CDR3 sequence reads: CASSAGLGTDYGYTF. The DNA for the CDR3 is TGTGCCAGCAGCGCTGGTCTAGGGACAGACTATGGCTACACCTTC.

This clonotype has a count of ten or more. The V call is TRBV19, the J call TRBJ2-7; 8 nucleotides line up with TRBD2. This CDR3 has 14 residues. Germline CDR1 and CDR2: LNHDA and SQIVND (reference sequence). The trim removed 3 bases at V and 2 bases at J, leaving 3 bases unmatched. CDR3 bases: TGTGCCAGTAGTATGAACGGGAGGGCCTACGAGCAGTACTTC. Its translation is CASSMNGRAYEQYF.

This clonotype was found many times. The chain combines TRBV29-1 with TRBJ2-2, with D possibly matching TRBD1 (6 bases). The CDR3 covers 15 residues. Trimming stripped 3 bases from V and 6 bases from J, with 17 bases between. Germline CDR1 and CDR2: SQVTM and ANQGSEA. The chain's CDR3 is CSVESQGNYPGELFF. The CDR3 DNA reads as TGCAGCGTTGAGTCGCAGGGGAATTACCCCGGGGAGCTGTTTTTT.